This T cell receptor beta chain was retrieved from a study of human T cells and chemical hapten exposure. The ends were cut back, 0 bases at V and 4 bases at J, with 12 bases in the middle. This CDR3 region has 14 residues. The germline gives CDR1 GTSNPN, CDR2 SVGIG (reference sequence). Library construction involved attaching unique molecular identifiers to individual cDNA molecules, which allowed quantitative, reproducible TCR counting. TCRdb redid the calling of the RACE reads with MiXCR, one entry per CDR3 protein. The table shows under 200,000 distinct CDR3 sequences, with more than 14% occurring only once. Time point of the sample: patch test 1, 2 weeks after DPC sensitization. Treatment indicated: therapeutic diphenylcyclopropenone sensitization with weekly scalp DPC. Findings and caveats of the study: DPC sensitization did not alter TCRs above 1 in 1000 frequency.

Regarding this clonotype: Its antigen is still unknown.

The rearrangement joins TRBV30 to TRBJ1-2; D possibly corresponds to TRBD1 (6 bases). The sample here was whole blood, taken in connection with sensitization to the hapten diphenylcyclopropenone (DPC). This receptor was taken from a woman in her twenties or thirties with alopecia areata. Some clones in this sample may be carry-over from other donors' samples. CDR3 amino acids: CAWSVGGVLYGYTF. DNA for the CDR3: TGTGCCTGGAGTGTTGGGGGCGTCCTCTATGGCTACACCTTC. The variable domain in full, completed from reference TRBV30 and TRBJ1-2, reads SQTIHQWPATLVQPVGSPLSLECTVEGTSNPNLYWYRQAAGRGLQLLFYSVGIGQISSEVPQNLSASRPQDRQFILSSKKLLLSDSGFYLCAWSVGGVLYGYTFGSGTRLTVV.